This T cell receptor beta chain was identified during a study of blood T cell repertoires in COVID-19 (TCRdb year 2020). Background on the whole study: The collaborator samples originated in the United States, Italy and Spain and spanned the acute and convalescent phases of COVID-19. Subjects who had been exposed to COVID-19, were actively infected with it, or had recovered from it provided the deeply sampled blood TCRbeta repertoires that made up the dataset. Where available, HLA class I and class II types were taken from metadata supplied by the sample provider and were not determined by assay-based typing. The prospective study material was composed of cDNA or gDNA derived from T cells, B-cell-depleted T cells, or PBMCs. Sample metadata almost always included a de-identified subject ID, COVID-19 status, age in years and sex. A freely available public database, intended as a resource for researchers studying the immune response to SARS-CoV-2, is where the repertoires were released. Samples came from the ongoing ImmuneRACE study (first 160 participants) plus 1,254 subjects from 6 global collaborators. Broader findings and caveats from the paper: Clinical and demographic metadata were provided uncurated, with the amount varying by source and participant.

The collaborating institutions used their own protocols to collect whole blood in K2EDTA tubes. For TCRbeta analysis, collaborators shipped samples in one of three forms: frozen whole blood, isolated PBMCs, or DNA extracted from either of those sample types. As regards this clone: There is no known antigen for this receptor. No much larger clone exists at a distance of one base, and base qualities are not known.

Reading the germline V gene gives CDR1 SQVTM and CDR2 ANQGSEA. The CDR3 contains 13 residues, cysteine and phenylalanine counted. Only CDR3 DNA remains: 39 bases, in frame from the first base. V sheds 5 bases and J sheds 0 bases, leaving 5 bases between their ends. TCRbeta CDR3 regions were amplified from genomic DNA by means of the immunoSEQ Assay, a bias-controlled multiplex PCR. Per the source publication's procedure: The number of nucleated cells in each sample was estimated from the amplification of reference gene primers within the assay. Sequence reads were collapsed and filtered to measure the absolute abundance of every unique TCRbeta CDR3 rearrangement. Productive Simpson clonality was computed per sample as the square root of Simpson's diversity index over productive rearrangements. As stored in TCRdb, this immuneACCESS dataset retains in-frame rearrangements with V and J assigned. A fraction of the clones does not appear; measured against another copy, unresolved V genes explain less than half of the discrepancy, and the remainder lacks a known reason. For V, J and clone size, that table is used; D and trimming come from the DNA. This sample lists approximately 130,000 clones; around 82% were detected once. Roughly an eighth of the sample belongs to the ten largest clones.

The receptor was isolated from a human donor in a cohort sampled during active COVID-19. Sequencing used peripheral blood. The sequence links TRBV29-1 to TRBJ2-6; the D gene lacks a confident call. The CDR3 is CSVSSSGANVLTF. The nucleotides read TGCAGCGTTAGCTCCTCTGGGGCCAACGTCCTGACTTTC.